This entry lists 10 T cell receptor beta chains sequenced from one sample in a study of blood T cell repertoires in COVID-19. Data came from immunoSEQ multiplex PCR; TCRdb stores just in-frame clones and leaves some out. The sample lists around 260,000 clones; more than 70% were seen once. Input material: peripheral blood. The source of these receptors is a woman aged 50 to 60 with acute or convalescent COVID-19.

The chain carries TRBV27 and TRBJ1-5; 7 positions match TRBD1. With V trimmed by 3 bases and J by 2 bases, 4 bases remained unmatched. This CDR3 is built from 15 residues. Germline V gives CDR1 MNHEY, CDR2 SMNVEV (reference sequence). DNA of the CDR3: TGTGCCAGCAGTTTCCTCACAGGGGGCAATCAGCCCCAGCATTTT. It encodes CASSFLTGGNQPQHF.

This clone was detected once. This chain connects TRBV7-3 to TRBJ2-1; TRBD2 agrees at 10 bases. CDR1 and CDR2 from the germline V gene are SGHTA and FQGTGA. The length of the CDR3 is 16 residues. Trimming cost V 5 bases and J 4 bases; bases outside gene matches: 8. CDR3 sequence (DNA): TGTGCCAGCAGCCCGAGGACTAGCGGATCATACAATGAGCAGTTCTTC. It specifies CASSPRTSGSYNEQFF.

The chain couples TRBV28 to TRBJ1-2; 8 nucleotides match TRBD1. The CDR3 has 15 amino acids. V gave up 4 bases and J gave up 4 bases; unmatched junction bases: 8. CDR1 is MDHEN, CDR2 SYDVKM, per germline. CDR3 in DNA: TGTGCCAGCAGTTCGTTCGGGACAGGTATCTATGGCTACACCTTC. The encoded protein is CASSSFGTGIYGYTF.

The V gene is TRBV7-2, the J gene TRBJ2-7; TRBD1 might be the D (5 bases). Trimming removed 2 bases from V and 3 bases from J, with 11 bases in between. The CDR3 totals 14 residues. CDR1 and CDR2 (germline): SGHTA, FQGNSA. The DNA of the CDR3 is TGTGCCAGCAGCTTACAGGGCCTAGACTACGAGCAGTACTTC. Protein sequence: CASSLQGLDYEQYF.

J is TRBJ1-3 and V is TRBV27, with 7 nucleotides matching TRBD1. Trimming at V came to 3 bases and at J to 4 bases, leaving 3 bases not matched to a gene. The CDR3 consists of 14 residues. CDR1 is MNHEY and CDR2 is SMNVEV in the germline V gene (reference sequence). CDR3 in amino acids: CASSLSDRGNTIYF. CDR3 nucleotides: TGTGCCAGCAGTTTGTCGGACAGGGGAAACACCATATATTTT.

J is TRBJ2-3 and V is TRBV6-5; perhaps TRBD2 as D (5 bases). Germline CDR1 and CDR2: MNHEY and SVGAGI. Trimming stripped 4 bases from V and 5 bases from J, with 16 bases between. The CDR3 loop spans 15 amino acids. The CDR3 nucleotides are TGTGCCAGCAGTTCTTTCGGGAACAAGGGAGATACGCAGTATTTT. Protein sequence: CASSSFGNKGDTQYF.

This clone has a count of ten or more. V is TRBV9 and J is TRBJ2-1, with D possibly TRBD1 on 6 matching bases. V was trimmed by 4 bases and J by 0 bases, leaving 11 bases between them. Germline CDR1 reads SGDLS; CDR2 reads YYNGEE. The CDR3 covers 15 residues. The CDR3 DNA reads TGTGCCAGCAGCCCCCAGGGGAGCTCCTACAATGAGCAGTTCTTC. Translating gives CASSPQGSSYNEQFF.

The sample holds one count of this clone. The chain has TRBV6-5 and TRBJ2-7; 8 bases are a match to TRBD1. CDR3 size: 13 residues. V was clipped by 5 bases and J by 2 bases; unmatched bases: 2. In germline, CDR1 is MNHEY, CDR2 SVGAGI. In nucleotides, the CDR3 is TGTGCCAGCAGTAGGGGACAGGCCTACGAGCAGTACTTC. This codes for CASSRGQAYEQYF.

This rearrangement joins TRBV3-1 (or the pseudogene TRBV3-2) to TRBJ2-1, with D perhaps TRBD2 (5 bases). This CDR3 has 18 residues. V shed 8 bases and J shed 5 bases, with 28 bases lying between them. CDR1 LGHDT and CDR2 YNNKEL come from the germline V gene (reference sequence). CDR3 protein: CASEAALVPRERDNEQFF. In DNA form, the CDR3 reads TGTGCCAGCGAAGCAGCTTTGGTGCCCCGGGAAAGGGACAATGAGCAGTTCTTC.

The CDR3 region has the DNA TGTGCCAGCAGCTTAGGGTCTTGGGCAGGTGCCACTGAAGCTTTCTTT. It specifies CASSLGSWAGATEAFF. The V gene is TRBV7-2, the J gene TRBJ1-1; D remains ambiguous. Trimming shortened V by 1 base and J by 4 bases, and 16 bases separated the two germline ends. Per the germline V gene, CDR1 is SGHTA and CDR2 is FQGNSA. This CDR3 region has 16 residues.